The next 4 T cell receptor beta chains were all read from a single sample in a study of shared clonotypes between healthy human individuals. Clones were read by immunoSEQ multiplex PCR, and TCRdb kept only the in-frame ones, dropping some. The data hold 1,400,000 or so clones, with around 98.5% observed a single time. The sequenced material came from naive CD4+ T cells sorted from blood. The subset was: CD45RA+ positively selected. These receptors were obtained from a man between 25 and 39 years old in good health.

This clone has a single count. The V gene is TRBV6-5, the J gene TRBJ1-1; D unresolved. The germline V gene has CDR1 MNHEY and CDR2 SVGAGI. This CDR3 contains 15 residues. Between the trimmed V and J ends, which lost 2 bases and 0 bases, there was a span of 10 bases. The CDR3 sequence is CASSYRPQLNTEAFF. Written as DNA, the CDR3 is TGTGCCAGCAGTTACCGGCCACAGTTGAACACTGAAGCTTTCTTT.

A remark on this clone: At one boundary the junction diverges from the germline segment, which might be a read error. V and J are TRBV7-7 and TRBJ2-3, with 8 bases that match TRBD2. Germline lookup yields CDR1 SSHAT and CDR2 FNYEAQ (reference sequence). The CDR3 loop spans 14 amino acids. CDR3 amino acids: CASSLRGGTDTQYF. CDR3 coding DNA: TGTGCTAGCAGTCTCCGGGGGGGGACAGATACGCAGTATTTT.

The J gene is TRBJ2-2, the V gene TRBV5-1; 8 bases match TRBD2. V gave up 4 bases and J gave up 0 bases; unmatched junction bases: 2. Per germline, CDR1 SGHRS and CDR2 YFSETQ. The CDR3 is 15 amino acids. The CDR3 reads CASSTGGTNTGELFF. As DNA, the CDR3 is TGCGCCAGCAGCACGGGAGGGACGAACACCGGGGAGCTGTTTTTT.

The CDR3 reads CAIRSDRDSYNEQFF. CDR3 bases: TGTGCCATCAGGTCTGACCGGGACAGTTACAATGAGCAGTTCTTC. This chain uses TRBV10-3 with TRBJ2-1, with 7 bases fitting TRBD1. Germline values: CDR1 ENHRY, CDR2 SYGVKD. V lost 6 bases to trimming and J lost 4 bases; unmatched junction nucleotides: 9. The CDR3 has 15 residues.